The 15 T cell receptor beta chains listed next were all sequenced from one sample in a study of identical twins (dated by TCRdb to the mid-2010s). Library prep was done by 5' RACE. The listed sequencing device is Illumina HiSeq 2000. TCRdb trimmed public reads at Q25 via fastp, called clones via MiXCR and kept in-frame beta chains. Under each unique CDR3 protein, matching rows form one entry showing the most common genes and DNA. The sample yields about 1.7 million distinct CDR3 sequences; around 33% were counted once. 0.27% of the sample is held by the ten biggest clonotypes. Sequenced input: cord blood. All receptors come from a newborn girl in good health.

The J gene is TRBJ1-4, the V gene TRBV20-1; D call uncertain. From germline, CDR1 is DFQATT and CDR2 SNEGSKA (reference sequence). The CDR3 runs to 14 residues. The germline V and J ends were trimmed by 0 bases and 3 bases, with 8 bases remaining between them. CDR3 DNA: TGCAGTGCTAGAGACGGAGGCGCTAATGAAAAACTGTTTTTT. This encodes CSARDGGANEKLFF.

Only a few counts were recorded for this clonotype. The rearrangement links TRBV5-6 to TRBJ1-6; no definite D call. Germline CDR1 reads SGHDT; CDR2 reads YYEEEE. With 3 bases removed from V and 2 bases from J, the gap between germline ends came to 3 bases. This CDR3 region has 13 residues. In DNA, the CDR3 is TGTGCCAGCAGCTGGACCTATAATTCACCCCTCCACTTT. Amino acid sequence: CASSWTYNSPLHF.

The CDR3 reads CASSQPLRGPYNEQYF. Here the CDR3 DNA reads TGTGCCAGCAGCCAACCCCTGAGGGGTCCGTACAATGAGCAGTACTTC. The chain carries TRBV3-1 and TRBJ2-5, with D possibly being TRBD1 or TRBD2 (5 bases each). Trimming took off 2 bases at V and 11 bases at J, with 24 bases between the two ends. Germline CDR1 LGHDT, CDR2 YNNKEL (reference sequence). The CDR3 length is 16 residues.

The gene calls are TRBV4-1 and TRBJ1-4; no reliable D call. V was pared by 4 bases and J by 0 bases, with 12 bases between. Germline CDR1 is MGHRA and CDR2 is YSYEKL. The CDR3 length is 16 residues. The CDR3 loop reads CASSPRTVATNEKLFF. For the CDR3, the DNA is TGCGCCAGCAGCCCACGGACGGTTGCAACTAATGAAAAACTGTTTTTT.

The sample holds many counts of this clonotype. The CDR3, as DNA: TGCAGCGGCGTTAGTCGGGGTTATGGCTACACCTTC. Protein: CSGVSRGYGYTF. The chain carries TRBV29-1 and TRBJ1-2, with D unresolved. The CDR3 extends over 12 amino acids. V was trimmed by 7 bases and J by 5 bases, leaving 14 bases between them. Germline CDR1 SQVTM, CDR2 ANQGSEA.

The V and J genes are TRBV12-3 or TRBV12-4 and TRBJ2-7, with 12 bases lining up with TRBD2. V shed 3 bases and J 3 bases; nucleotides not matched to a gene: 12. This CDR3 is 18 amino acids long. DNA for the CDR3: TGTGCCAGCAGTTTTGGGGCCCGACTAGCGGGAGCGTTCTACGAGCAGTACTTC. Protein: CASSFGARLAGAFYEQYF.

This clonotype was seen only a few times. The J gene is TRBJ2-7, the V gene TRBV20-1; TRBD2 aligns across 9 bases. The closer fit of TRBJ2-5 to the DNA end suggests the J call may be wrong. The CDR3 contains 16 residues. The germline V gene has CDR1 DFQATT and CDR2 SNEGSKA (reference sequence). The CDR3 protein is CSATRASGGLRETQYF. The CDR3 region has the DNA TGCAGTGCTACTCGGGCCAGCGGGGGGTTAAGGGAGACCCAGTACTTC.

The chain recombines TRBV6-6 with TRBJ1-5, with 11 bases aligning to TRBD1. V was clipped by 2 bases and J by 6 bases; unmatched bases: 9. Germline values: CDR1 MNHNY, CDR2 SVGAGI (reference sequence). The CDR3 spans 17 residues. The DNA of the CDR3 is TGTGCCAGCAGTTACCCTTCGGACAGGGGGCGCGGTCAGCCCCAGCATTTT. It encodes CASSYPSDRGRGQPQHF.

This chain joins TRBV27 and TRBJ1-1; 7 bases map to TRBD1. There are 14 residues in the CDR3. Germline V CDR1 and CDR2: MNHEY, SMNVEV (reference sequence). The V gene end was trimmed by 3 bases and the J gene end by 3 bases; junction bases not matched to a gene: 4. CDR3 coding DNA: TGTGCCAGCAGTTTTTTGGGGACAGACACTGAAGCTTTCTTT. Translation: CASSFLGTDTEAFF.

In its sample, this clonotype was seen a few times. The chain links TRBV20-1 to TRBJ1-1; no reliable D call. This CDR3 has 12 amino acids. Per germline, CDR1 DFQATT and CDR2 SNEGSKA (reference sequence). V shed 3 bases and J shed 8 bases, with 13 bases lying between them. The CDR3 spells CSASRRTSEAFF. CDR3 nucleotide sequence: TGCAGTGCTAGTCGGCGGACCAGCGAAGCTTTCTTT.

This chain links TRBV7-2 with TRBJ1-5; unclear D gene. Trimming pared 3 bases from V and 3 bases from J, leaving 9 bases between. The CDR3 is 14 amino acids. CDR1 is SGHTA and CDR2 is FQGNSA in the germline V gene. The CDR3 reads CASSLGPTNQPQHF. CDR3 DNA sequence: TGTGCCAGCAGCTTGGGTCCGACCAATCAGCCCCAGCATTTT.

The chain links TRBV6-2 or TRBV6-3 to TRBJ2-2; TRBD2 matches 10 bases. This CDR3 is 17 amino acids long. Trimming at V came to 6 bases and at J to 4 bases, leaving 11 bases not matched to a gene. In germline, CDR1 is MNHEY, CDR2 SVGEGT. CDR3 sequence reads: CASSSSGRTRVTGELFF. DNA of the CDR3: TGTGCCAGCAGCAGTAGCGGGAGGACCAGGGTCACCGGGGAGCTGTTTTTT.

This clonotype was counted between two and nine times. This chain uses TRBV18 with TRBJ2-3; possible D gene TRBD1, 6 bases. CDR1 and CDR2 from the germline V gene are KGHSH and LQKENI. This CDR3 comprises 16 residues. V was shortened by 1 base and J by 1 base, with 12 bases between the two germline ends. CDR3 sequence: CASSPLPAGGTDTQYF. The CDR3 DNA reads TGTGCCAGCTCACCACTTCCGGCAGGGGGCACAGATACGCAGTATTTT.

The chain employs TRBV10-3 and TRBJ1-3; D perhaps matches TRBD1 (6 bases). Germline V CDR1 and CDR2: ENHRY, SYGVKD. The CDR3 has 11 amino acids. Trimming took 8 bases from V and 4 from J, leaving 6 bases between them. CDR3 nucleotides: TGTGCCATCGGACAGGGAAACACCATATATTTT. Amino acid sequence: CAIGQGNTIYF.

The V gene is TRBV10-3, the J gene TRBJ2-7; 12 bases are shared with TRBD2. Germline assignment: CDR1 ENHRY and CDR2 SYGVKD. Trimming at V came to 0 bases and at J to 7 bases, leaving 10 bases not matched to a gene. The CDR3 has 17 amino acids. The CDR3, as DNA: TGTGCCATCAGTGAGTCGACCACTAGCGGGAGGACCCATGAGCAGTACTTC. Translated: CAISESTTSGRTHEQYF.